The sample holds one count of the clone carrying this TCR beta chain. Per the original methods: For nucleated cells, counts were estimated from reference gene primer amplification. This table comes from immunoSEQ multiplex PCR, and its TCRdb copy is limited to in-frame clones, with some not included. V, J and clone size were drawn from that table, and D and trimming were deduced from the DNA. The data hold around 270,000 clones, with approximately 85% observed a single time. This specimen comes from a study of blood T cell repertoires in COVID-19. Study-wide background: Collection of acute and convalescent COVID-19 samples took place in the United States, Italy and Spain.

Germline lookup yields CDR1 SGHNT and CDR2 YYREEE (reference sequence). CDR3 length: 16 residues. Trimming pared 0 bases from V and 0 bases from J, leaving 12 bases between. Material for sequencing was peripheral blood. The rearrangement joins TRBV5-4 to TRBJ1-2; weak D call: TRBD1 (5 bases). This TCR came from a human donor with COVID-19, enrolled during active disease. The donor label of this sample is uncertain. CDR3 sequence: CASSLGRGSANYGYTF. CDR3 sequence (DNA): TGTGCCAGCAGCTTGGGAAGGGGTTCAGCTAACTATGGCTACACCTTC.